The 2 T cell receptor beta chains below were found in one sample sequenced in a study of OX40 agonist ivuxolimab in advanced cancers. TCRdb's table, derived via immunoSEQ multiplex PCR, lists solely in-frame clones and lacks some. This repertoire shows around 46,000 clones, roughly 88% found once; its top ten account for roughly 50%. This specimen consisted of CD4+ or CD8+ T cells sorted from blood, obtained in a trial of the OX40 agonist ivuxolimab. These receptors were collected from an adult with an advanced solid tumor such as melanoma, head and neck, liver or kidney cancer.

This chain joins TRBV7-6 and TRBJ2-6; D remains ambiguous. Germline V gene data show CDR1 as SGHVS and CDR2 as FNYEAQ. Between the trimmed V and J ends, which lost 5 bases and 0 bases, there was a span of 8 bases. This CDR3 is 15 amino acids long. As DNA, the CDR3 is TGTGCCAGCAGCCTCGTATCCTCTGGGGCCAACGTCCTGACTTTC. Translated, it gives CASSLVSSGANVLTF. The variable domain in full, with the rest retrieved from reference TRBV7-6 and TRBJ2-6, is GAGVSQSPRYKVTKRGQDVALRCDPISGHVSLYWYRQALGQGPEFLTYFNYEAQQDKSGLPNDRFSAERPEGSISTLTIQRTEQRDSAMYRCASSLVSSGANVLTFGAGSRLTVL.

V usage is TRBV13 and J usage is TRBJ2-5; no clear D. The DNA end lines up better with TRBJ2-7; the J call may be wrong. The CDR3 runs to 11 residues. Germline CDR1 is PRHDT and CDR2 is FYEKMQ (reference sequence). The CDR3, as DNA: TGTGCCAGCAGCTTAGGCCACGAGCAGTACTTC. Translated: CASSLGHEQYF.